This paragraph covers one TCR beta chain sequence. MiXCR, run by TCRdb on the RT-PCR reads, gives a single entry per CDR3 protein. The data show a few hundred thousand distinct CDR3 sequences, less than 15% seen once. The sample comes from a study of response to subunit inactivated influenza vaccine. Trimming pared 2 bases from V and 2 bases from J, leaving 13 bases between. Germline V gene sequence: CDR1 SGHTA, CDR2 FQGNSA. The CDR3 contains 15 residues. Sequencing was performed on PBMCs from blood, taken about 11 days after vaccination. The chain employs TRBV7-2 and TRBJ2-7; D tentatively reads TRBD1 or TRBD2 (6 bases each). The clonotype was recovered from a man between 50 and 59 years old who received an inactivated influenza vaccine. The CDR3 is CASSLSRGDPYEQYF. For the CDR3, the DNA is TGTGCCAGCAGCTTATCTAGGGGGGACCCCTACGAGCAGTACTTC.